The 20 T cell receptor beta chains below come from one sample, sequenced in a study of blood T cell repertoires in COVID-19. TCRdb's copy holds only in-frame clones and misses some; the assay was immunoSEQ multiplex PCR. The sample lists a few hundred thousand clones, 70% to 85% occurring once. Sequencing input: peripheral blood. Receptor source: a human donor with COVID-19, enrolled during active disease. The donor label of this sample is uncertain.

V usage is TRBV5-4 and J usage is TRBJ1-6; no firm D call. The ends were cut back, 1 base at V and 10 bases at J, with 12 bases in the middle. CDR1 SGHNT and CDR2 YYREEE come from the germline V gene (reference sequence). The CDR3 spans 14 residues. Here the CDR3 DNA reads TGTGCCAGCAGCTTGCCCGGGGTAGGATCACCCCTCCACTTT. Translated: CASSLPGVGSPLHF.

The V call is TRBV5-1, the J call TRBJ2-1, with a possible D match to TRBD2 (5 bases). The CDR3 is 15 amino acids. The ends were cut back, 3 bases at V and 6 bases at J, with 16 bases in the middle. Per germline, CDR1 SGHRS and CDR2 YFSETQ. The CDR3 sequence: CASSWAQDSSNEQFF. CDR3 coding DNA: TGCGCCAGCAGCTGGGCGCAGGACTCGAGCAATGAGCAGTTCTTC.

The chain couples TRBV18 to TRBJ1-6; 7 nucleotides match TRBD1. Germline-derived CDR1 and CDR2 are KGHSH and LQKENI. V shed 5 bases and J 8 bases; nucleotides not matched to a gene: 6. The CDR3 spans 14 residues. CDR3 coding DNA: TGTGCCAGCTCATCAAACACAGGGGATTCACCCCTCCACTTT. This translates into CASSSNTGDSPLHF.

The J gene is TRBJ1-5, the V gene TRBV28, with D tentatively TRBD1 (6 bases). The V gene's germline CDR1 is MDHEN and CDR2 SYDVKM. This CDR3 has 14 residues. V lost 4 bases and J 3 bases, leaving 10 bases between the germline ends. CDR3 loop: CASSYREYNQPQHF. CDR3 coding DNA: TGTGCCAGCAGTTACAGGGAATACAATCAGCCCCAGCATTTT.

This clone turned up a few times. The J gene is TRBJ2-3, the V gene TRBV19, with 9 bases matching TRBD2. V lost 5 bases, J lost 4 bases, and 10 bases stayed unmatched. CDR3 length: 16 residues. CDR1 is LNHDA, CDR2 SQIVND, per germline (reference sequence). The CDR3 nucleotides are TGTGCCAGTAGTCCAGGTGGTAGCGGGAGAGCAGATACGCAGTATTTT. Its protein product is CASSPGGSGRADTQYF.

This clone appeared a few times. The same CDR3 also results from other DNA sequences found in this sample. CDR3 protein: CASSPRQGANNEQFF. CDR3 in DNA: TGTGCCAGCTCACCGCGGCAGGGGGCAAACAATGAGCAGTTCTTC. The chain employs TRBV18 and TRBJ2-1, with 8 bases matching TRBD1. CDR3 length equals 15 residues. V trimming: 3 bases; J trimming: 5 bases; junction bases outside the gene matches: 6. From germline, CDR1 is KGHSH and CDR2 LQKENI.

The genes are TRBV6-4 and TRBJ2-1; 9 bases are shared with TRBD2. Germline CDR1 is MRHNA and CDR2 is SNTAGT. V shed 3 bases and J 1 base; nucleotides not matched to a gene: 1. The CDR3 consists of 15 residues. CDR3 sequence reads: CASSEREGSYNEQFF. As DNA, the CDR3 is TGTGCCAGCAGTGAGCGGGAGGGGTCCTACAATGAGCAGTTCTTC.

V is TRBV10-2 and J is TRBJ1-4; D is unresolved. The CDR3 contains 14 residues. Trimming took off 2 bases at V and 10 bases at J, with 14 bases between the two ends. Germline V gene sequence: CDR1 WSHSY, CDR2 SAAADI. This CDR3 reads CASSEARADLKLFF. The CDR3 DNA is TGCGCCAGCAGTGAGGCCCGCGCGGACTTAAAACTGTTTTTT.

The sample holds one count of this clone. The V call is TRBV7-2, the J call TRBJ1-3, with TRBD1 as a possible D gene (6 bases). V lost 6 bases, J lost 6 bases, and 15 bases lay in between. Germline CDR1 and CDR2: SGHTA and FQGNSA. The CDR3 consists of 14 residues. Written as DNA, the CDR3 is TGTGCCAGCAGTTCGGACAGTGGGCTAAACACCATATATTTT. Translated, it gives CASSSDSGLNTIYF.

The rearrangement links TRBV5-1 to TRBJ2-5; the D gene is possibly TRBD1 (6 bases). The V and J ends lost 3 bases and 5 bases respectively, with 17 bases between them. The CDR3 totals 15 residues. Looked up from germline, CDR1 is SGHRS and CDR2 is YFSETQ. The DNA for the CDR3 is TGCGCCAGCAGCTCGCCGGGACAACAGAGGGAGACCCAGTACTTC. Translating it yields CASSSPGQQRETQYF.

The CDR3 spells CASSIGERHRDTEAFF. The CDR3 DNA follows: TGTGCCAGTAGTATAGGTGAACGGCATCGGGACACTGAAGCTTTCTTT. The chain recombines TRBV19 with TRBJ1-1; D unresolved. V was trimmed by 1 base and J by 3 bases, leaving 15 bases between them. The germline V gene encodes CDR1 LNHDA and CDR2 SQIVND (reference sequence). This CDR3 contains 16 residues.

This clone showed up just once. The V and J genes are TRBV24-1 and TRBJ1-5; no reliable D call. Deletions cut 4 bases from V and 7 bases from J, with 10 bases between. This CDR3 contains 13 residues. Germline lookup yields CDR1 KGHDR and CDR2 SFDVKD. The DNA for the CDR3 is TGTGCCACCAGTGAAGGAGGGTGGCAGCCCCAGCATTTT. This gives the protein CATSEGGWQPQHF.

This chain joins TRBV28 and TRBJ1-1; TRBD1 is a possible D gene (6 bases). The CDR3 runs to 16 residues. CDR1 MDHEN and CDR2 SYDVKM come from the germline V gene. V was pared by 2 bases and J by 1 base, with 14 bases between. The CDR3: CASSLKGGGANTEAFF. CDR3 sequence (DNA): TGTGCCAGCAGTTTAAAAGGGGGGGGAGCGAACACTGAAGCTTTCTTT.

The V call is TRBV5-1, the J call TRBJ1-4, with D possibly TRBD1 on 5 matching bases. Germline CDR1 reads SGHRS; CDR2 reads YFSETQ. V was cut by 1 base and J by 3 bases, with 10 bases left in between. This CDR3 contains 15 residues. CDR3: CASSLLSRANEKLFF. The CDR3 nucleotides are TGCGCCAGCAGCTTGCTATCCAGGGCTAATGAAAAACTGTTTTTT.

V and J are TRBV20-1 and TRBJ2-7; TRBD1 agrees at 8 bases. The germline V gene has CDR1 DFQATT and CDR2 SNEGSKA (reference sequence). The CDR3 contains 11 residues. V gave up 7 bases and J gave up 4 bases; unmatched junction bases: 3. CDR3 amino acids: CSGQGPYEQYF. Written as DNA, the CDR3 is TGCAGTGGACAGGGGCCTTACGAGCAGTACTTC.

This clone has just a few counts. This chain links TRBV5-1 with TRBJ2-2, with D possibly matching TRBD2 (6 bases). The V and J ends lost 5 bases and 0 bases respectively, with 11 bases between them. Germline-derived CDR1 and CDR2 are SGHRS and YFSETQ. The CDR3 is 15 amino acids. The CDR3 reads CASRGGGANTGELFF. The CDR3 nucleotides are TGCGCCAGCAGGGGAGGCGGAGCGAACACCGGGGAGCTGTTTTTT.

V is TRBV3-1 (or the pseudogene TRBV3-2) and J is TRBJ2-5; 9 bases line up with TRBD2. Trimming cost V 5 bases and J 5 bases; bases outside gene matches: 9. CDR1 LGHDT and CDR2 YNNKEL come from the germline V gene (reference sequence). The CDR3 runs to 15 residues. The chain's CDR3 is CASSDAGTSRETQYF. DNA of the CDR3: TGTGCCAGCAGCGACGCCGGGACTAGCAGGGAGACCCAGTACTTC.

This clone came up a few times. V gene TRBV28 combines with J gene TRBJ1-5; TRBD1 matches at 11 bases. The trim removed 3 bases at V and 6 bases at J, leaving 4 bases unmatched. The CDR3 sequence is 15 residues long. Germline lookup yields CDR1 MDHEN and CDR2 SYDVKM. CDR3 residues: CASSFPGTGGQPQHF. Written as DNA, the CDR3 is TGTGCCAGCAGTTTTCCCGGGACAGGGGGTCAGCCCCAGCATTTT.

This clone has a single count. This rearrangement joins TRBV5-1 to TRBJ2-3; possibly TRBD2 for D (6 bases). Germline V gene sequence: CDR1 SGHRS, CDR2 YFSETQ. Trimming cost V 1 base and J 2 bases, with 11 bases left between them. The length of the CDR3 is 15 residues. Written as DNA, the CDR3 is TGCGCCAGCAGCTTGTCGCGGGGTTACACAGATACGCAGTATTTT. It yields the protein CASSLSRGYTDTQYF.

This CDR3 is CASSLTGGGSGYTF. The CDR3 bases are TGTGCCAGCAGCCTGACAGGGGGCGGAAGTGGCTACACCTTC. The rearrangement uses TRBV2 and TRBJ1-2; 10 nucleotides align to TRBD1. Germline V lookup: CDR1 SNHLY, CDR2 FYNNEI. The trim removed 6 bases at V and 7 bases at J, leaving 8 bases unmatched. The CDR3 loop spans 14 amino acids.